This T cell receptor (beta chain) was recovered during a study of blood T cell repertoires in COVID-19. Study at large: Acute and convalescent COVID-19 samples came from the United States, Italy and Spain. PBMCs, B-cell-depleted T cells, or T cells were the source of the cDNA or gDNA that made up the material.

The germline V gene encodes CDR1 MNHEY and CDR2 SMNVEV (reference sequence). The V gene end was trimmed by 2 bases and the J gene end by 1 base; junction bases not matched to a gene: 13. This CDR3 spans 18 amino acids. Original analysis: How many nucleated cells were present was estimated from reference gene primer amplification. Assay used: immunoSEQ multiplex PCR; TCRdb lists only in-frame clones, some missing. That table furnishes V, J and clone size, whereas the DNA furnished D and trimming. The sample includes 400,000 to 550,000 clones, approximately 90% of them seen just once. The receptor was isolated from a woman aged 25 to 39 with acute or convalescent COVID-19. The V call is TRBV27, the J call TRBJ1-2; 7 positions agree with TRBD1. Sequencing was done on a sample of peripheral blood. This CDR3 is CASSLVGLSGQINYGYTF. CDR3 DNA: TGTGCCAGCAGTTTAGTGGGCTTGTCGGGACAGATTAACTATGGCTACACCTTC.